Included here is one T cell receptor (beta chain) sequence, with context. The antigen is unknown. This sample stems from a study of cytomegalovirus exposure and HLA in healthy donors. Study-level background: The roughly 120 million unique TCR beta sequences, from roughly 180 million T cells, were found by an earlier analysis. Study results and limitations: One variant, a missense change in DCLRE1C, was linked in a later analysis to TCR beta V- and J-gene trimming.

Use of 60 Vbeta and 13 Jbeta primers characterized the PCR. TCRdb's copy holds only in-frame clones and misses some; the assay was immunoSEQ multiplex PCR. The data hold 60,000 to 70,000 clones, with roughly four fifths observed a single time. The CDR3 spans 15 residues. The germline V and J ends were trimmed by 5 bases and 1 base, with 14 bases remaining between them. From germline, CDR1 is MNHEY and CDR2 SMNVEV (reference sequence). The chain joins TRBV27 to TRBJ1-1; D call uncertain. The origin of this receptor is a man aged 50-59 years in good health and CMV-seronegative. The sequenced material came from PBMCs. Here the CDR3 reads CASSPRRDTNTEAFF. CDR3 sequence (DNA): TGTGCCAGCAGTCCCCGCCGGGATACGAACACTGAAGCTTTCTTT.